This T cell receptor beta chain is drawn from a study of human T cells and chemical hapten exposure. Study-wide context: Alopecia areata, totalis or universalis affected patients who were mostly female.

The time point denotes: patch test 3, about 24 weeks after DPC sensitization. Treatment of the sample: therapeutic diphenylcyclopropenone sensitization with weekly scalp DPC. Each donor was an alopecia patient between 18 and 70 years of age who qualified for DPC. Single cDNA molecules in the library carried unique molecular identifiers attached during preparation. TCRdb re-derived calls from the RACE reads in MiXCR, one entry per CDR3 protein. This table holds 95,000 to 150,000 distinct CDR3 sequences, about 11% found once. Germline CDR1 GTSNPN, CDR2 SVGIG (reference sequence). V dropped 3 bases and J dropped 0 bases, with 9 bases sitting between them. This CDR3 contains 14 residues.

Material: whole blood, obtained in connection with sensitization to the hapten diphenylcyclopropenone (DPC). V and J are TRBV30 and TRBJ1-3; D not resolved. The origin of this receptor is a woman aged 45-60 years with alopecia areata. Some clones in this sample may be carry-over from other donors' samples. The CDR3 loop is CAWRTPYSGNTIYF. The CDR3 DNA reads TGTGCCTGGAGGACACCTTACTCTGGAAACACCATATATTTT.